This TCR beta chain was recovered during a study of T cells after yellow fever vaccination. CDR3 size: 13 residues. V dropped 5 bases and J dropped 6 bases, with 13 bases sitting between them. Germline-derived CDR1 and CDR2 are SGHVS and FNYEAQ. TCRdb itself ran the 5' RACE reads through MiXCR, one entry per CDR3 protein. The data contain almost 600,000 distinct CDR3 sequences, around an eighth of them singletons. Study results and caveats: Abundant bulk-derived clonotypes could contaminate FACS-sorted repertoires.

This clonotype was counted only a few times. Its specificity is unknown. This sequence joins TRBV7-6 and TRBJ1-1, with D possibly TRBD1 on 5 matching bases. The sequence was obtained from a man aged 30 to 45 who received the YFV17D yellow fever vaccine. The sample was PBMCs, taken on the day of the yellow fever booster vaccination. The CDR3 loop is CASSAQGRAEAFF. CDR3 bases: TGTGCCAGCAGCGCGCAGGGCCGCGCTGAAGCTTTCTTT.